A single sample gave rise to the 17 T cell receptor beta chains below, sequenced in a study of cytomegalovirus exposure and HLA in healthy donors. Researchers ran the PCR with 60 Vbeta and 13 Jbeta primers. TCRdb keeps only in-frame clones here, not all; method: immunoSEQ multiplex PCR. The sample has about 130,000 clones, approximately 80% seen once. Material for sequencing was PBMCs. These receptors were taken from a woman aged 40 to 55 in good health and CMV-seronegative.

This clone appeared once. This chain uses TRBV19 with TRBJ1-4; a weak D match, TRBD1 (6 bases). This CDR3 has 12 residues. Trimming removed 4 bases from V and 7 bases from J, with 7 bases in between. The V gene's germline CDR1 is LNHDA and CDR2 SQIVND (reference sequence). The CDR3 protein is CASSKDSEKLFF. DNA for the CDR3: TGTGCCAGTAGTAAGGACAGTGAAAAACTGTTTTTT.

The chain is built from TRBV11-2 and TRBJ2-2; 10 nucleotides line up with TRBD2. The CDR3 is made up of 16 amino acids. Germline CDR1 and CDR2: SGHAT and FQNNGV. Trimming cost V 5 bases and J 3 bases; bases outside gene matches: 6. Here the CDR3 DNA reads TGTGCCAGCAGCCACTCTAGCGGGAGTGACACCGGGGAGCTGTTTTTT. Translation gives CASSHSSGSDTGELFF.

V and J are TRBV6-1 and TRBJ1-1, with 11 bases identical to TRBD1. J gave up 5 bases and V 5 bases, and 7 bases lay outside the gene matches. This CDR3 is built from 15 residues. Germline V gives CDR1 MNHNS, CDR2 SASEGT. The CDR3, as DNA: TGTGCCAGCAGTTCCCGCCGGGACAGGGGGACTGAAGCTTTCTTT. This translates into CASSSRRDRGTEAFF.

This rearrangement joins TRBV27 to TRBJ1-2; 7 nucleotides line up with TRBD1. Trimming cost V 3 bases and J 7 bases; bases outside gene matches: 14. There are 16 residues in the CDR3. The V gene's germline CDR1 is MNHEY and CDR2 SMNVEV (reference sequence). The CDR3, as DNA: TGTGCCAGCAGTTTGTCTAGCCGGGACAGATTTCTTGGCTACACCTTC. Translation: CASSLSSRDRFLGYTF.

The V and J genes are TRBV19 and TRBJ2-1, with 9 positions matching TRBD1. Germline CDR1 and CDR2: LNHDA and SQIVND (reference sequence). The CDR3 loop spans 15 amino acids. The ends lost 6 bases at V and 0 bases at J; junction bases unmatched: 3. The CDR3 coding sequence is TGTGCCAGTAGCCCGGACAGGGGCTCCTACAATGAGCAGTTCTTC. Protein product: CASSPDRGSYNEQFF. Together with reference TRBV19 and TRBJ2-1, the CDR3 gives the full variable domain: DGGITQSPKYLFRKEGQNVTLSCEQNLNHDAMYWYRQDPGQGLRLIYYSQIVNDFQKGDIAEGYSVSREKKESFPLTVTSAQKNPTAFYLCASSPDRGSYNEQFFGPGTRLTVL.

The V call is TRBV27, the J call TRBJ2-7, with 9 bases that match TRBD1. With 5 bases clipped from V and 1 base from J, the junction kept 9 bases outside the gene matches. The CDR3 sequence is 16 residues long. Germline loops: CDR1 MNHEY, CDR2 SMNVEV (reference sequence). The CDR3 is CASSLKTGTGSYEQYF. The CDR3 DNA reads as TGTGCCAGCAGTCTGAAAACCGGGACAGGGTCCTACGAGCAGTACTTC.

The chain recombines TRBV7-6 with TRBJ2-1, with a weak D call TRBD1 (6 bases). The germline V and J ends were trimmed by 5 bases and 8 bases, with 10 bases remaining between them. The CDR3 has 12 amino acids. Germline CDR1 reads SGHVS; CDR2 reads FNYEAQ. The CDR3 region has the DNA TGTGCCAGCAGCCCCCAGGGGTATGAGCAGTTCTTC. Amino acid sequence: CASSPQGYEQFF.

This sequence joins TRBV5-1 and TRBJ2-3, with 11 bases fitting TRBD2. The CDR3 is 17 amino acids. Trimming took 2 bases from V and 4 from J; bases not matched to a gene: 9. The germline CDR1 and CDR2 sequences are SGHRS and YFSETQ. This CDR3 is CASSFGASGGNADTQYF. The CDR3 DNA reads as TGCGCCAGCAGCTTTGGGGCTAGCGGGGGGAACGCAGATACGCAGTATTTT.

The chain employs TRBV9 and TRBJ2-1; 9 bases fit TRBD2. V lost 4 bases, J lost 6 bases, and 5 bases stayed unmatched. The CDR3 is 14 amino acids. Germline values: CDR1 SGDLS, CDR2 YYNGEE. CDR3 DNA sequence: TGTGCCAGCAGCCCATATAGCGGGAGCAATGAGCAGTTCTTC. Its translation: CASSPYSGSNEQFF.

The V and J genes are TRBV19 and TRBJ1-2; D is possibly TRBD1 (6 bases). CDR1 and CDR2 from the germline V gene are LNHDA and SQIVND (reference sequence). The V end lost 3 bases, the J end lost 8 bases, and 19 bases lay between the germline ends. The CDR3 covers 15 residues. CDR3 DNA: TGTGCCAGTAGTATCGGCGGGACGGGGAGGGGGGGCTACACCTTC. Translated, it gives CASSIGGTGRGGYTF.

The chain combines TRBV19 with TRBJ1-4, with D possibly TRBD1 on 5 matching bases. The CDR3 has 14 residues. V shed 4 bases and J shed 4 bases, with 10 bases lying between them. CDR1 and CDR2 (germline): LNHDA, SQIVND (reference sequence). CDR3 region: CASSTTADNEKLFF. CDR3 nucleotides: TGTGCCAGTAGTACGACAGCTGATAATGAAAAACTGTTTTTT.

The chain employs TRBV11-2 and TRBJ1-1; 7 bases are shared with TRBD1. The germline V gene has CDR1 SGHAT and CDR2 FQNNGV. CDR3 length: 13 amino acids. The V gene end was trimmed by 6 bases and the J gene end by 4 bases; junction bases not matched to a gene: 5. CDR3 sequence (DNA): TGTGCCAGCAGTAGACAGGGTTCCACTGAAGCTTTCTTT. This encodes CASSRQGSTEAFF.

The sample holds one count of this clone. The chain combines TRBV27 with TRBJ1-1; 10 bases align to TRBD1. CDR1 is MNHEY and CDR2 is SMNVEV in the germline V gene (reference sequence). This CDR3 spans 14 amino acids. The J segment lost 6 bases and the V segment lost 5 bases, leaving 6 bases of the junction unmatched. The CDR3 DNA reads TGTGCCAGCAGTCGGGGACAGGGGATGGCTGAAGCTTTCTTT. Amino acid sequence: CASSRGQGMAEAFF.

The genes are TRBV5-1 and TRBJ2-7, with 7 bases that match TRBD1. Looked up from germline, CDR1 is SGHRS and CDR2 is YFSETQ. Trimming took 2 bases from V and 2 from J; bases not matched to a gene: 22. This CDR3 contains 20 residues. The CDR3 coding sequence is TGCGCCAGCAGCTTTATGGTGGAAAGGGGGCGTAACCCCATGCCCTACGAGCAGTACTTC. Protein product: CASSFMVERGRNPMPYEQYF.

This clone has only a few counts. V and J are TRBV4-1 and TRBJ1-1, with 7 bases identical to TRBD1. Germline CDR1 MGHRA, CDR2 YSYEKL. The CDR3 has 17 amino acids. V shed 3 bases, J shed 0 bases, and the junction held 10 bases outside the gene matches. This CDR3 reads CASSHGRQGVLNTEAFF. The CDR3 nucleotides read TGCGCCAGCAGCCACGGACGACAGGGAGTTCTGAACACTGAAGCTTTCTTT.

The chain recombines TRBV7-9 with TRBJ1-4; possibly TRBD1 for D (5 bases). The CDR3 contains 16 residues. Trimming removed 3 bases at V and 8 bases at J, with 19 bases between. The germline CDR1 and CDR2 sequences are SEHNR and FQNEAQ (reference sequence). Here the CDR3 DNA reads TGTGCCAGCAGCTTCTACCCGGGACTAGGCTACGAAAAACTGTTTTTT. Translated: CASSFYPGLGYEKLFF.

The chain uses TRBV21-1 and TRBJ1-2; TRBD1 was called by the table and not checked on the DNA. TRBV21-1 is a pseudogene locus. This CDR3 region has 14 residues. CDR3 nucleotides: TGTGCCAGGACACGACCTGGGACAGCCGATGGCTACACCTTC. This translates into CARTRPGTADGYTF.